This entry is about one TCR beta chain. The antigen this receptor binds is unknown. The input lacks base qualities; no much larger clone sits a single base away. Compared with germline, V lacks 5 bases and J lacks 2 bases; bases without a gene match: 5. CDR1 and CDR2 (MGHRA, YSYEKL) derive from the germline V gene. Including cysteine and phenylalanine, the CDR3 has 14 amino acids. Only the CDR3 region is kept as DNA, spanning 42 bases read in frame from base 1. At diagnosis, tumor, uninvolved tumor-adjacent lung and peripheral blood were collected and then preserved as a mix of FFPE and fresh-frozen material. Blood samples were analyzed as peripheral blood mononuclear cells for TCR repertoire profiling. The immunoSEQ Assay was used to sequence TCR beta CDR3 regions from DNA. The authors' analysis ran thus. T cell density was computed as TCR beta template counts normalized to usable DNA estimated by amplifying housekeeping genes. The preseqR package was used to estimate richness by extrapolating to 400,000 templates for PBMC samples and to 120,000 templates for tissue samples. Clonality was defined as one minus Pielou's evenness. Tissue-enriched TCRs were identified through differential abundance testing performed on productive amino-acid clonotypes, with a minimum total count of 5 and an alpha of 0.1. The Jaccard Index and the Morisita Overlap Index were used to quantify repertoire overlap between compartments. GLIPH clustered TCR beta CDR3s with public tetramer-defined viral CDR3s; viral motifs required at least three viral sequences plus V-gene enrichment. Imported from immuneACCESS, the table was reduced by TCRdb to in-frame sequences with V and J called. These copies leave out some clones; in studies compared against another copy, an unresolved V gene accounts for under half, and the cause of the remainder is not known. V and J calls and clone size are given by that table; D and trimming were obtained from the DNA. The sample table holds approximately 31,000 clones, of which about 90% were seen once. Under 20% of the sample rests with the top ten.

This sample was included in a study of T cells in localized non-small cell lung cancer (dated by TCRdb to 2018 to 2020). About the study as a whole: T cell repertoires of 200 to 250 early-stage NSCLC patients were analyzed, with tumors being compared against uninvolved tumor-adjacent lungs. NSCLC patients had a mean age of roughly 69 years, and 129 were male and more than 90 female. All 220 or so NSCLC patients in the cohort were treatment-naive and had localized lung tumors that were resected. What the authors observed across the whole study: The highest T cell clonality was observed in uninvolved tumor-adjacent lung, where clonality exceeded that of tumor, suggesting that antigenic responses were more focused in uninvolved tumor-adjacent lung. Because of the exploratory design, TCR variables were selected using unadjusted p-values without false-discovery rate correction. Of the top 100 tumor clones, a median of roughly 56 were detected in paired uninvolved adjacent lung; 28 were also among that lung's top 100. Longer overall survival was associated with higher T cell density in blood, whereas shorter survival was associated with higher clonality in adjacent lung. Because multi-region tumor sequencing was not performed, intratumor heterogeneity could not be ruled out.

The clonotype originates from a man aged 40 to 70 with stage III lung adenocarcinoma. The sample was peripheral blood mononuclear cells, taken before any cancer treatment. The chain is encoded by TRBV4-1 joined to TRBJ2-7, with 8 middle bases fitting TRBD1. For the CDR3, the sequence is CASSSRTGTYEQYF. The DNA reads TGCGCCAGCAGCTCACGGACAGGGACCTACGAGCAGTACTTC.